This section outlines one T cell receptor (beta chain) sequence together with its context. This clone appeared a few times. The antigen it recognizes is unknown. No clone much larger than this one lies a single base away; base qualities are absent. TCRbeta CDR3 regions were sequenced with the immunoSEQ Assay. After extraction, genomic DNA underwent amplification by bias-controlled multiplex PCR, followed by high-throughput sequencing. As for how the authors treated the data: Collapsing and filtering of sequences were performed to quantify the absolute abundance of each unique TCRbeta CDR3 region. Usable DNA was measured by amplifying reference genes present in all nucleated cells, and TCRbeta template counts were normalized to that usable DNA to estimate T cell fraction. Repertoire TCRs were annotated as SARS-CoV-2-specific by exact matching of V gene, CDR3 amino acid sequence and J gene to a known reactive TCR set. The reference SARS-CoV-2 TCR set came from MIRA and was filtered for enrichment in COVID-19-positive ImmuneCODE repertoires, removing public or cross-reactive TCRs. Using the MIRA antigens, annotated TCRs were further analysed by specific ORF or by position within an ORF. Breadth was defined as annotated unique rearrangements over total unique productive rearrangements; depth was the summed frequency of those rearrangements. Two-sided Wilcoxon rank-sum tests were applied when comparing TCR breadth between groups. Not all clones reach the TCRdb copy of this immuneACCESS table, which keeps in-frame sequences only. Checked studies attribute under half of the gap to unresolved V genes and leave the rest unexplained. The V and J calls and clone size come from that table; D and trimming were worked out from the DNA. This sample comprises about 350,000 clones, around 89% of them detected only once. Around 4.5% of the sample lies in the top ten.

The germline V and J ends show losses of 0 bases and 12 bases respectively, and no gene match explains 8 bases of the junction. The germline V gene (reference sequence) supplies CDR1 LNHNV and CDR2 YYDKDF. From the cysteine up to the phenylalanine, the CDR3 has a length of 15 residues. Just the 45-base CDR3 DNA is kept, in frame starting at base 1. This sample was included in a study of Ad26.COV2.S vaccination and SARS-CoV-2 variants (dated by TCRdb to the early 2020s). Looking at the study overall: Donors in the vaccine arm were drawn from COV1001, a phase I-IIa trial of Ad26.COV2.S in healthy adults that was multicentre, randomized, double-blind and placebo-controlled. Investigators remained blinded to trial group allocation during experiments and outcome assessment. Participants in the trial were split at random into five groups of five each, receiving low-dose or high-dose Ad26.COV2.S once or twice, or else placebo on both occasions. The TCR-sequenced set comprised around 30 samples: around 20 Ad26.COV2.S vaccine recipients, 5 placebo recipients and 8 SARS-CoV-2 convalescent individuals. Sequencing of the TCRbeta repertoire served to evaluate the specificity and breadth of SARS-CoV-2-reactive T cell receptors following Ad26.COV2.S vaccination. Ad26.COV2.S was administered intramuscularly at a dose of 5x10^10 or 1x10^11 viral particles, either as one shot or as two shots given 56 days apart.

Explained via the paper, the treatment or condition label denotes: 19 received Ad26.COV2.S at low or high dose, single or two shots; about five received placebo; per-sample allocation not given. Repertoires of vaccine and placebo recipients were sequenced from samples taken on day 63 after the first injection. Between 29 July and 7 August 2020, Cohort 1b enrolled fewer than 30 adults aged 18-55 years at one site in Boston, USA. Ad26.COV2.S consisted of a replication-incompetent adenovirus type 26 vector by which a prefusion-stabilized SARS-CoV-2 spike protein from the original Wuhan strain was expressed. General study outcomes and caveats: Ad26.COV2.S recipients had higher spike-specific TCR breadth than placebo recipients (P = 0.0014). The authors noted that the TCR breadth and depth analyses may have underestimated total T cell responses. The study was not powered for comparison of responses between vaccine doses or regimens. Substantial breadth of spike-specific CD8+ and CD4+ T cell responses was reported after vaccination. Vaccine and placebo recipients had similar non-spike TCR breadth, a finding consistent with the vaccine containing only spike.

This specimen was peripheral blood, taken in a trial of Ad26.COV2.S vaccine versus placebo. This clonotype originated in a person aged 18-65 years who received the Ad26.COV2.S COVID-19 vaccine or a placebo. The rearrangement combines TRBV15 with TRBJ1-6; 7 junctional bases match TRBD1. The CDR3 here reads CATSRELPGQLPLHF. The sequence in DNA is TGTGCCACCAGCAGAGAGCTCCCGGGACAGCTACCCCTCCACTTT.